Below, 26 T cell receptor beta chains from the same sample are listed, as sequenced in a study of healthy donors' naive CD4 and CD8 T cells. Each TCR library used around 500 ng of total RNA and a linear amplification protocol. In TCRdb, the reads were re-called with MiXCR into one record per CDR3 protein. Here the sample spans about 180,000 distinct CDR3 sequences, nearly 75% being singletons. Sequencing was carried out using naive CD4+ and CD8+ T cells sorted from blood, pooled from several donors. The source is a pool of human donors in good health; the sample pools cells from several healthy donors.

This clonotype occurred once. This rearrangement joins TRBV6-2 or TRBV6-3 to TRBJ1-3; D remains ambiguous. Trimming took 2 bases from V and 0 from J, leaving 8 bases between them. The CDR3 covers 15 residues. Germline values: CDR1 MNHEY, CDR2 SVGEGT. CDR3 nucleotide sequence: TGTGCCAGCAGTTACGCGGCGGGCTCTGGAAACACCATATATTTT. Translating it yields CASSYAAGSGNTIYF.

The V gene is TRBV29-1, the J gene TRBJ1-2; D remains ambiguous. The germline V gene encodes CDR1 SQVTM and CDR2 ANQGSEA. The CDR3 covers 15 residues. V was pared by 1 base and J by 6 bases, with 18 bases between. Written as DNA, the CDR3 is TGCAGCGTTGAAGTATACGGGGTCGGTGTTGATGGCTACACCTTC. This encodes CSVEVYGVGVDGYTF. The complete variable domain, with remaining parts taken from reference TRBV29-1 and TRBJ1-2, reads SAVISQKPSRDICQRGTSLTIQCQVDSQVTMMFWYRQQPGQSLTLIATANQGSEATYESGFVIDKFPISRPNLTFSTLTVSNMSPEDSSIYLCSVEVYGVGVDGYTFGSGTRLTVV.

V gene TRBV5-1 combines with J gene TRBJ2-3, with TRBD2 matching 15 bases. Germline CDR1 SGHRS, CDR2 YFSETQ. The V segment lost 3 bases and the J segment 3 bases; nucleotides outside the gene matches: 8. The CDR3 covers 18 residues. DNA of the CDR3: TGCGCCAGCAGCTCTGGGGGACTAGCGGGAGGATTGACAGATACGCAGTATTTT. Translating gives CASSSGGLAGGLTDTQYF.

CDR3 DNA: TGTGCCAGCAGCTTGTCAGATACGCAGTATTTT. Protein sequence: CASSLSDTQYF. This chain uses TRBV5-5 with TRBJ2-3; D gene ambiguous. The germline CDR1 and CDR2 sequences are SGHKS and YYEKEE (reference sequence). With 1 base removed from V and 4 bases from J, the gap between germline ends came to 1 base. This CDR3 contains 11 residues.

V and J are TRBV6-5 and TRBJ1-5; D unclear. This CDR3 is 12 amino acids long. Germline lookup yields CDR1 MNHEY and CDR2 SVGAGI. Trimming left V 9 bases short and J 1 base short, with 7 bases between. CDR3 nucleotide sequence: TGTGCCAGTGGGGTAAGCAATCAGCCCCAGCATTTT. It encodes CASGVSNQPQHF.

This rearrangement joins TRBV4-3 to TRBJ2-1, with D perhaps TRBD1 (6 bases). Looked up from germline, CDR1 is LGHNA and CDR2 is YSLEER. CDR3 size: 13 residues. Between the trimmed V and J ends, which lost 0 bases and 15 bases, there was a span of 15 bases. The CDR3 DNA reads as TGCGCCAGCAGCCAAGATGGGGGCGTCATGTTGTTCTTC. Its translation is CASSQDGGVMLFF.

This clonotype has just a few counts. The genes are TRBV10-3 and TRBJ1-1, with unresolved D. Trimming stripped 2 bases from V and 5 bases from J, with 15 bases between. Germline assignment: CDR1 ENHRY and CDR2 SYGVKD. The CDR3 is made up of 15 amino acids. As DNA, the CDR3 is TGTGCCATCAGTGAGGTAGAACCGCTGGGGACTGAAGCTTTCTTT. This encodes CAISEVEPLGTEAFF.

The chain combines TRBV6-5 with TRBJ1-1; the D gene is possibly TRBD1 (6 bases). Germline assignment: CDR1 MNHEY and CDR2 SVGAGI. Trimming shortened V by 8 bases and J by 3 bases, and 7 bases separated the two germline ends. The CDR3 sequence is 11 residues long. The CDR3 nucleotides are TGTGCCAGCGGGGGCCACACTGAAGCTTTCTTT. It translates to CASGGHTEAFF.

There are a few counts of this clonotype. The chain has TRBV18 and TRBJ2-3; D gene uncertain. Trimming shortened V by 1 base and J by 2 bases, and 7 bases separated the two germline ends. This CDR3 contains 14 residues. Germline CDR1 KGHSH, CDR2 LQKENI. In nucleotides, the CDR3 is TGTGCCAGCTCACCACTCTCTACCACAGATACGCAGTATTTT. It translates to CASSPLSTTDTQYF.

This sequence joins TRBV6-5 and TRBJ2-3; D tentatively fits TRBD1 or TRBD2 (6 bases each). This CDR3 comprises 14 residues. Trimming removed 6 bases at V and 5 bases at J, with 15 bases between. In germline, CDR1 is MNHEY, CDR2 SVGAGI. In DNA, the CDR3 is TGTGCCAGCAGCCCTATAGGAGGGGGAGATACGCAGTATTTT. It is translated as CASSPIGGGDTQYF.

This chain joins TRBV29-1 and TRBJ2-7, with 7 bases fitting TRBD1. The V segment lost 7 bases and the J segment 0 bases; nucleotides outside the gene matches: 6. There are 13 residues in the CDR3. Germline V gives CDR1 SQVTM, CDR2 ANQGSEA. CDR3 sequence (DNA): TGCAGCGCTACGCCAGGGGGCTCCTACGAGCAGTACTTC. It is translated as CSATPGGSYEQYF.

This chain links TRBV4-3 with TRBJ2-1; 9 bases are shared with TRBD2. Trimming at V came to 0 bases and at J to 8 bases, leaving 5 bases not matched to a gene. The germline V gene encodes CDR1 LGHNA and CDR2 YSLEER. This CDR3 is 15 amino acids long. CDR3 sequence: CASSQETGGRDEQFF. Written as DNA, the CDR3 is TGCGCCAGCAGCCAAGAAACGGGCGGGAGGGATGAGCAGTTCTTC.

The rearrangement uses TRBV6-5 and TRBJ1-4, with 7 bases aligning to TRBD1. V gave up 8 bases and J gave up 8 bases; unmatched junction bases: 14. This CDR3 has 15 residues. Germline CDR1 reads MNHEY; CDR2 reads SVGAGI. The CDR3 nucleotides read TGTGCCAGCCGCAAGGGGCCGGGACAGTCGGAAAAACTGTTTTTT. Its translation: CASRKGPGQSEKLFF.

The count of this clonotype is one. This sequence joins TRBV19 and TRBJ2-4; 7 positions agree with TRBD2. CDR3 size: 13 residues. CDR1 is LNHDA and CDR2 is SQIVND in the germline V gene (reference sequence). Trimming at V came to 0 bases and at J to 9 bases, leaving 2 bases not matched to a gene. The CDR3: CASSIDGEGIQYF. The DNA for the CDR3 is TGTGCCAGTAGTATAGATGGGGAGGGCATTCAGTACTTC.

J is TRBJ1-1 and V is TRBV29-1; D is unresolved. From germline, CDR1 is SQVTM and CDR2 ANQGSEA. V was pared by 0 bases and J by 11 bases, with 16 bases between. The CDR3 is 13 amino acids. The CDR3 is CSVEDGYTVGAFF. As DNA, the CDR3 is TGCAGCGTTGAAGACGGGTACACCGTTGGGGCTTTCTTT.

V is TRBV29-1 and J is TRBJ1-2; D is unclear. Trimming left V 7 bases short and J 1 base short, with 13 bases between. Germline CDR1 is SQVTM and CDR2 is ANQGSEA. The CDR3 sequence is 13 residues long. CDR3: CSARRLGNYGYTF. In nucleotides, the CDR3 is TGCAGCGCCCGGCGGCTTGGTAACTATGGCTACACCTTC.

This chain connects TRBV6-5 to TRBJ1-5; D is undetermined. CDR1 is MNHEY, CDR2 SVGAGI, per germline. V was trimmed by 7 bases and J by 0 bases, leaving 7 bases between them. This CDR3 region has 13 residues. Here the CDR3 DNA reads TGTGCCAGCAAGCGCGATAGCAATCAGCCCCAGCATTTT. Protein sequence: CASKRDSNQPQHF.

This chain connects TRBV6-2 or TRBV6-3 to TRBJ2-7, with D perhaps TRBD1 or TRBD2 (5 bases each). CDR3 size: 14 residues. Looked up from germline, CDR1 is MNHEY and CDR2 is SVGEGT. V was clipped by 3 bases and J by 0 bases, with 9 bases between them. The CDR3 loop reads CASSYSGLSYEQYF. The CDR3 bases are TGTGCCAGCAGTTATTCGGGGCTCTCCTACGAGCAGTACTTC.

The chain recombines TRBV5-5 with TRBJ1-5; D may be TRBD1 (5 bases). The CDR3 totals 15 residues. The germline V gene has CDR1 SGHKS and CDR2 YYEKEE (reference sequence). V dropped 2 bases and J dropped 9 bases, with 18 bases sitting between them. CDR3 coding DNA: TGTGCCAGCAGCTTTGGGGGTGGCAGCTACTCGCCCCAGCATTTT. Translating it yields CASSFGGGSYSPQHF. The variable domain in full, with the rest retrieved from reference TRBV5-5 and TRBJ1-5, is DAGVTQSPTHLIKTRGQQVTLRCSPISGHKSVSWYQQVLGQGPQFIFQYYEKEERGRGNFPDRFSARQFPNYSSELNVNALLLGDSALYLCASSFGGGSYSPQHFGDGTRLSIL.

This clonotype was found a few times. DNA of the CDR3: TGCAGCGTTGTCGGACCGTACCAAGAGACCCAGTACTTC. Translating gives CSVVGPYQETQYF. This chain joins TRBV29-1 and TRBJ2-5; D unclear. Germline V lookup: CDR1 SQVTM, CDR2 ANQGSEA. Trimming stripped 4 bases from V and 0 bases from J, with 9 bases between. There are 13 residues in the CDR3.

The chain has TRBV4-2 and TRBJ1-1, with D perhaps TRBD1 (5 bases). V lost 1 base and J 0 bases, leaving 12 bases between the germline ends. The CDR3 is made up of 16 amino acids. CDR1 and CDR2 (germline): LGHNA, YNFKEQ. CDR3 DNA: TGTGCCAGCAGCCAAGCCGGGGGACTTTTGAACACTGAAGCTTTCTTT. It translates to CASSQAGGLLNTEAFF.

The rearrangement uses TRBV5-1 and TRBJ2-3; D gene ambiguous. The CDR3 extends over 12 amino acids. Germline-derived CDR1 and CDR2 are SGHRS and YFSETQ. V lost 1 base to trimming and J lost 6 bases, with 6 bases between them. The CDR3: CASSLNGDTQYF. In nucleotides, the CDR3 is TGCGCCAGCAGCTTGAACGGGGATACGCAGTATTTT.

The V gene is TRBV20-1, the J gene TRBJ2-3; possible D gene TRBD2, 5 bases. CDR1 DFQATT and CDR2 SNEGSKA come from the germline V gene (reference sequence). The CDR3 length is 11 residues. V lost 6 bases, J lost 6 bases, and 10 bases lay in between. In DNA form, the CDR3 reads TGCAGTGCCCACCCGGGGGATACGCAGTATTTT. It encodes CSAHPGDTQYF.

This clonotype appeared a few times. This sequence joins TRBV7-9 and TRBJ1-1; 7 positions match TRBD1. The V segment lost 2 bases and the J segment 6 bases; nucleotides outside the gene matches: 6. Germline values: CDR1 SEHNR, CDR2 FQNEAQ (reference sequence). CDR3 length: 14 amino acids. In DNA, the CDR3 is TGTGCCAGCAGCTTAATGACAGGGCGGGCTGAAGCTTTCTTT. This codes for CASSLMTGRAEAFF.

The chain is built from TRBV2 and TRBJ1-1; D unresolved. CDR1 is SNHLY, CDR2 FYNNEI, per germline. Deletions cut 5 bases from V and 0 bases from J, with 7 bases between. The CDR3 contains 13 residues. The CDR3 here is CASSITLNTEAFF. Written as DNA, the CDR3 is TGTGCCAGCAGTATCACCCTGAACACTGAAGCTTTCTTT.

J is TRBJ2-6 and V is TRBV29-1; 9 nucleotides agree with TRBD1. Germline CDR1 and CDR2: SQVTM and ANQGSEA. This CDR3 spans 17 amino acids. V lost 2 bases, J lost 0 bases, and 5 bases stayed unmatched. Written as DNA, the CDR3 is TGCAGCGTTGAATCGGGACAGGGCTCCTCTGGGGCCAACGTCCTGACTTTC. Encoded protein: CSVESGQGSSGANVLTF.